The TCR beta chain described here comes from a study of molecular identifiers for immune sequencing clone quantification. Points from the study as a whole: Highly expanded clone sizes could be underestimated through barcode sharing by identical TCR molecules.

Germline V lookup: CDR1 DFQATT, CDR2 SNEGSKA (reference sequence). The CDR3 is made up of 13 amino acids. With V trimmed by 4 bases and J by 2 bases, 3 bases remained unmatched. This clonotype was seen more than once but under ten times. Its target is unknown. Each CDR3 protein gets one entry after TCRdb re-called the PCR reads with MiXCR. The data hold around 480,000 distinct CDR3 sequences, with over 20% observed a single time. The clonotype comes from a human donor in good health. Some libraries in this study had Jurkat cell RNA spiked in. The sample comprised naive CD8+ T cells from blood, with Jurkat cell RNA spiked in. Subset defined: FACS-sorted CD8+CD4-CCR7+CD45RA+ naive T cells. The V gene is TRBV20-1, the J gene TRBJ2-7; the match to TRBD2 covers 9 bases. CDR3 region: CSAIGGGAYEQYF. DNA of the CDR3: TGCAGTGCTATTGGCGGGGGGGCCTACGAGCAGTACTTC.